One sample yielded the 27 T cell receptor beta chains listed below, sequenced in a study of blood T cell repertoires in COVID-19. TCRdb's copy holds only in-frame clones and misses some; the assay was immunoSEQ multiplex PCR. This sample has 100,000 to 150,000 clones, with about 80% found just once. The sample taken for sequencing was peripheral blood. These receptors all come from a woman aged 45-65 years with acute or convalescent COVID-19.

The chain joins TRBV7-3 to TRBJ2-5; D gene unclear. Germline CDR1 and CDR2: SGHTA and FQGTGA. This CDR3 spans 12 amino acids. The V end was cut by 3 bases, the J end by 4 bases, with 6 bases between. The CDR3 region has the DNA TGTGCCAGCAGCTTGGCTGGAGAGACCCAGTACTTC. It specifies CASSLAGETQYF. Together with reference TRBV7-3 and TRBJ2-5, the CDR3 gives the full variable domain: GAGVSQTPSNKVTEKGKYVELRCDPISGHTALYWYRQSLGQGPEFLIYFQGTGAADDSGLPNDRFFAVRPEGSVSTLKIQRTERGDSAVYLCASSLAGETQYFGPGTRLLVL.

This clone was seen more than once but under ten times. The chain joins TRBV29-1 to TRBJ2-1; D is perhaps TRBD1 (5 bases). This CDR3 contains 13 residues. Germline lookup yields CDR1 SQVTM and CDR2 ANQGSEA. Trimming took off 2 bases at V and 2 bases at J, with 7 bases between the two ends. The CDR3 is CSVERGTYNEQFF. In DNA, the CDR3 is TGCAGCGTTGAAAGGGGCACCTACAATGAGCAGTTCTTC.

The rearrangement joins TRBV5-1 to TRBJ2-3; a weak D match, TRBD2 (5 bases). V dropped 2 bases and J dropped 4 bases, with 14 bases sitting between them. This CDR3 is built from 15 residues. Germline CDR1 and CDR2: SGHRS and YFSETQ. CDR3 DNA: TGCGCCAGCAGCTTTTGGGGAGACCCGTCAGATACGCAGTATTTT. As protein: CASSFWGDPSDTQYF. The full variable domain, its missing parts supplied by reference TRBV5-1 and TRBJ2-3, is KAGVTQTPRYLIKTRGQQVTLSCSPISGHRSVSWYQQTPGQGLQFLFEYFSETQRNKGNFPGRFSGRQFSNSRSEMNVSTLELGDSALYLCASSFWGDPSDTQYFGPGTRLTVL.

There are a few counts of this clone. This chain joins TRBV27 and TRBJ1-6; 10 positions agree with TRBD1. V dropped 3 bases and J dropped 10; count of bases not matched to a gene: 3. The CDR3 runs to 14 residues. Germline-derived CDR1 and CDR2 are MNHEY and SMNVEV (reference sequence). Here the CDR3 DNA reads TGTGCCAGCAGTTTGGACAGGGGGTACTCACCCCTCCACTTT. Translation gives CASSLDRGYSPLHF.

The J gene is TRBJ1-5, the V gene TRBV27; no definite D call. The CDR3 is 14 amino acids. V was trimmed by 5 bases and J by 6 bases, leaving 14 bases between them. Germline assignment: CDR1 MNHEY and CDR2 SMNVEV (reference sequence). CDR3 residues: CASSTYPGGQPQHF. CDR3 coding DNA: TGTGCCAGCAGTACCTACCCGGGAGGTCAGCCCCAGCATTTT.

This clone was counted a single time. The V and J genes are TRBV14 and TRBJ1-1; weak D call: TRBD1 (5 bases). Per the germline V gene, CDR1 is SGHDN and CDR2 is FVKESK. Trimming cost V 4 bases and J 4 bases, with 10 bases left between them. This CDR3 has 13 amino acids. The CDR3 region is CASSLARATEAFF. DNA of the CDR3: TGTGCCAGCAGCCTGGCCAGGGCCACTGAAGCTTTCTTT. The whole variable domain, filled in from reference TRBV14 and TRBJ1-1, reads EAGVTQFPSHSVIEKGQTVTLRCDPISGHDNLYWYRRVMGKEIKFLLHFVKESKQDESGMPNNRFLAERTGGTYSTLKVQPAELEDSGVYFCASSLARATEAFFGQGTRLTVV.

This sequence joins TRBV5-4 and TRBJ1-1; 12 nucleotides align to TRBD1. V lost 4 bases and J lost 5; bases outside the gene matches: 9. Looked up from germline, CDR1 is SGHNT and CDR2 is YYREEE (reference sequence). This CDR3 is 16 amino acids long. The CDR3 is CASSDRDRGRGTEAFF. The CDR3 region has the DNA TGTGCCAGCAGCGACCGGGACAGGGGGCGCGGTACTGAAGCTTTCTTT.

This chain uses TRBV5-4 with TRBJ2-3; 7 bases fit TRBD2. Per germline, CDR1 SGHNT and CDR2 YYREEE (reference sequence). The CDR3 extends over 16 amino acids. Trimming cost V 1 base and J 0 bases; bases outside gene matches: 5. The CDR3 coding sequence is TGTGCCAGCAGCTTGTGGTGGGGGGGAAGCACAGATACGCAGTATTTT. It is translated as CASSLWWGGSTDTQYF.

V gene TRBV3-1 (or the pseudogene TRBV3-2) combines with J gene TRBJ2-3, with 9 bases that match TRBD1. V was pared by 2 bases and J by 5 bases, with 5 bases of the junction left unmatched. This CDR3 region has 15 residues. The V gene's germline CDR1 is LGHDT and CDR2 YNNKEL (reference sequence). CDR3 residues: CASSQWTGEGDTQYF. CDR3 nucleotide sequence: TGTGCCAGCAGCCAATGGACAGGGGAGGGAGATACGCAGTATTTT.

The V gene is TRBV7-2, the J gene TRBJ2-7; D is perhaps TRBD1 (5 bases). Looked up from germline, CDR1 is SGHTA and CDR2 is FQGNSA. V gave up 3 bases and J gave up 7 bases, with 19 bases separating them. The CDR3 length is 15 residues. CDR3 residues: CASSLMGRQTPEQYF. In nucleotides, the CDR3 is TGTGCCAGCAGCTTGATGGGTAGACAGACCCCGGAGCAGTACTTC. Full variable domain (missing parts from reference TRBV7-2 and TRBJ2-7): GAGVSQSPSNKVTEKGKDVELRCDPISGHTALYWYRQSLGQGLEFLIYFQGNSAPDKSGLPSDRFSAERTGGSVSTLTIQRTQQEDSAVYLCASSLMGRQTPEQYFGPGTRLTVT.

The V and J genes are TRBV2 and TRBJ1-2, with TRBD1 identical over 8 bases. The CDR3 runs to 14 residues. The germline gives CDR1 SNHLY, CDR2 FYNNEI. The V and J ends lost 7 bases and 1 base, in that order; junction bases with no gene match: 5. The CDR3 spells CASTGGWDNYGYTF. DNA for the CDR3: TGTGCCAGCACAGGGGGCTGGGATAACTATGGCTACACCTTC.

In its sample, this clone was seen once. The V gene is TRBV19, the J gene TRBJ1-2, with D perhaps TRBD1 (5 bases). The CDR3 loop spans 13 amino acids. V lost 3 bases and J 3 bases, leaving 8 bases between the germline ends. Germline-derived CDR1 and CDR2 are LNHDA and SQIVND (reference sequence). The CDR3 loop reads CASSINRHYGYTF. DNA for the CDR3: TGTGCCAGTAGTATTAACAGGCACTATGGCTACACCTTC.

The rearrangement links TRBV5-1 to TRBJ2-2; D not resolved. The CDR3 covers 16 residues. Germline V lookup: CDR1 SGHRS, CDR2 YFSETQ. The ends were cut back, 3 bases at V and 4 bases at J, with 16 bases in the middle. The CDR3 DNA is TGCGCCAGCAGCTACGTACTAACGGGTGGCACCGGGGAGCTGTTTTTT. It yields the protein CASSYVLTGGTGELFF.

The chain combines TRBV28 with TRBJ2-7; D is perhaps TRBD2 (7 bases). Germline lookup yields CDR1 MDHEN and CDR2 SYDVKM. V was cut by 6 bases and J by 3 bases, with 18 bases left in between. This CDR3 contains 15 residues. For the CDR3, the DNA is TGTGCCAGCAGCGCGGGTGGGGGGGCCAGCTACGAGCAGTACTTC. Amino acids: CASSAGGGASYEQYF. Looking up the rest from reference TRBV28 and TRBJ2-7 gives the full variable domain: DVKVTQSSRYLVKRTGEKVFLECVQDMDHENMFWYRQDPGLGLRLIYFSYDVKMKEKGDIPEGYSVSREKKERFSLILESASTNQTSMYLCASSAGGGASYEQYFGPGTRLTVT.

This chain joins TRBV3-1 (or the pseudogene TRBV3-2) and TRBJ2-5, with D possibly TRBD2 on 6 matching bases. Deletions cut 0 bases from V and 5 bases from J, with 13 bases between. Germline V gene sequence: CDR1 LGHDT, CDR2 YNNKEL (reference sequence). There are 15 residues in the CDR3. CDR3 residues: CASSQEATAGETQYF. For the CDR3, the DNA is TGTGCCAGCAGCCAAGAGGCGACCGCGGGGGAGACCCAGTACTTC.

The chain is built from TRBV5-1 and TRBJ2-7, with 9 positions matching TRBD1. CDR1 and CDR2 from the germline V gene are SGHRS and YFSETQ. The CDR3 consists of 14 residues. V was pared by 3 bases and J by 5 bases, with 6 bases of the junction left unmatched. CDR3 loop: CASSSRDRADEQYF. CDR3 DNA sequence: TGCGCCAGCAGCTCCAGGGACAGGGCGGACGAGCAGTACTTC.

The chain combines TRBV5-8 with TRBJ1-1; TRBD1 aligns across 8 bases. The germline gives CDR1 SGHTS, CDR2 YDEGEE. This CDR3 is built from 16 residues. Trimming took 1 base from V and 4 from J; bases not matched to a gene: 9. CDR3 residues: CASSLRQGSRATEAFF. As DNA, the CDR3 is TGTGCCAGCAGCTTGCGACAGGGGTCTAGGGCCACTGAAGCTTTCTTT.

The chain links TRBV28 to TRBJ1-5; D is uncertain. Germline V gene sequence: CDR1 MDHEN, CDR2 SYDVKM. The length of the CDR3 is 16 residues. V was pared by 5 bases and J by 9 bases, with 23 bases between. The CDR3, as DNA: TGTGCCAGCAGTCCCCTTGGTTGGCCCAATCGTGGGCCCCAGCATTTT. Residues: CASSPLGWPNRGPQHF. Full variable domain (rest looked up from reference TRBV28 and TRBJ1-5): DVKVTQSSRYLVKRTGEKVFLECVQDMDHENMFWYRQDPGLGLRLIYFSYDVKMKEKGDIPEGYSVSREKKERFSLILESASTNQTSMYLCASSPLGWPNRGPQHFGDGTRLSIL.

CDR3 in DNA: TGTGCCACAAAGGAACAGGGGGACACTGAAGCTTTCTTT. Translation: CATKEQGDTEAFF. This chain uses TRBV10-3 with TRBJ1-1, with 8 bases identical to TRBD1. Trimming took 10 bases from V and 3 from J; bases not matched to a gene: 7. CDR3 size: 13 residues. Germline values: CDR1 ENHRY, CDR2 SYGVKD.

V usage is TRBV5-1 and J usage is TRBJ2-2; TRBD1 matches 9 bases. Germline trimming cut 3 bases from V and 5 bases from J; bases unmatched to any gene: 5. The germline V gene has CDR1 SGHRS and CDR2 YFSETQ. The CDR3 contains 15 residues. Here the CDR3 reads CASSSGTGWTGELFF. CDR3 bases: TGCGCCAGCAGCTCCGGGACAGGGTGGACCGGGGAGCTGTTTTTT.

CDR3 loop: CASSIQGNYGYTF. The CDR3, as DNA: TGTGCCAGTAGTATACAGGGCAATTATGGCTACACCTTC. The rearrangement joins TRBV19 to TRBJ1-2; tentatively, D is TRBD1 (5 bases). The CDR3 spans 13 residues. V was pared by 2 bases and J by 5 bases, with 9 bases between. Germline-derived CDR1 and CDR2 are LNHDA and SQIVND (reference sequence).

The rearrangement joins TRBV10-3 to TRBJ1-3; 7 nucleotides match TRBD1. V trimming: 10 bases; J trimming: 2 bases; junction bases outside the gene matches: 5. This CDR3 is 13 amino acids long. Germline V gene lookup returns CDR1 ENHRY and CDR2 SYGVKD. The CDR3 bases are TGTGCCACTCACGGGACAGCTGGAAACACCATATATTTT. This gives the protein CATHGTAGNTIYF.

Only one count was recorded for this clone. The chain joins TRBV24-1 to TRBJ2-2; 9 nucleotides agree with TRBD1. Germline CDR1 and CDR2: KGHDR and SFDVKD. The ends lost 3 bases at V and 0 bases at J; junction bases unmatched: 4. This CDR3 has 17 residues. The CDR3 coding sequence is TGTGCCACCAGTGATCCGGGACAGGGCTCGAACACCGGGGAGCTGTTTTTT. This sequence encodes CATSDPGQGSNTGELFF.

The table lists this clone with a few counts. The gene calls are TRBV3-1 (or the pseudogene TRBV3-2) and TRBJ1-1; possibly TRBD1 for D (6 bases). This CDR3 is 13 amino acids long. The germline V gene has CDR1 LGHDT and CDR2 YNNKEL (reference sequence). Trimming cost V 8 bases and J 4 bases, with 14 bases left between them. The CDR3 here is CASGSRGGTEAFF. For the CDR3, the DNA is TGTGCCAGCGGGTCAAGGGGGGGCACTGAAGCTTTCTTT.

V and J are TRBV28 and TRBJ2-1, with 10 bases fitting TRBD2. V shed 5 bases, J shed 4 bases, and the junction held 8 bases outside the gene matches. This CDR3 is built from 16 residues. Germline assignment: CDR1 MDHEN and CDR2 SYDVKM. CDR3 nucleotide sequence: TGTGCCAGCAGTGTAACCGGGACTAGCGTATACAATGAGCAGTTCTTC. Translation: CASSVTGTSVYNEQFF.

As for this clone: This same CDR3 is encoded by further DNA sequences in the sample. V is TRBV24-1 and J is TRBJ2-1; D unclear. Trimming removed 1 base from V and 8 bases from J, with 5 bases in between. This CDR3 contains 12 residues. Germline CDR1 is KGHDR and CDR2 is SFDVKD. The CDR3 nucleotides read TGTGCCACCAGTGATTTCTCGGATGAGCAGTTCTTC. Translated, it gives CATSDFSDEQFF.

The chain links TRBV5-1 to TRBJ2-1; D unclear. The CDR3 is 13 residues long. Per germline, CDR1 SGHRS and CDR2 YFSETQ. V lost 0 bases, J lost 4 bases, and 5 bases lay in between. CDR3 protein: CASSLGGYNEQFF. CDR3 DNA: TGCGCCAGCAGCTTGGGCGGTTACAATGAGCAGTTCTTC.